This TCR beta chain was profiled in a study of T cells in Graves' hyperthyroidism and ophthalmopathy. CDR1 and CDR2 from the germline V gene are MNHNS and SASEGT. Trimming removed 5 bases at V and 0 bases at J, with 15 bases between. The CDR3 runs to 16 residues. Exclusion criteria comprised uncontrolled infection, other autoimmune disease, pregnancy or lactation. PBMCs were obtained from 9.5 to 10 ml fresh peripheral blood. Study-wide results and limits: It was a median approximately six months before onset that the model predicted ophthalmopathy.

A word on this clonotype: Antigen: not known.

RNA transcripts served as the template for amplifying TCR beta CDR3 regions. The HTBI primer set was used in a first-round RT-PCR of the TCR CDR3. TCRdb re-derived calls from the multiplex PCR reads in MiXCR, one entry per CDR3 protein. The data hold some 500,000 distinct CDR3 sequences, with approximately 14% observed a single time. The sequencing sample was made of blood. The TCR was taken from a woman aged 18-29 years with Graves' hyperthyroidism. The rearrangement links TRBV6-1 to TRBJ2-3; D possibly corresponds to TRBD1 (6 bases). The CDR3 protein is CASSYHQGLSTDTQYF. The CDR3, as DNA: TGTGCCAGCAGTTATCACCAGGGGCTAAGCACAGATACGCAGTATTTT.